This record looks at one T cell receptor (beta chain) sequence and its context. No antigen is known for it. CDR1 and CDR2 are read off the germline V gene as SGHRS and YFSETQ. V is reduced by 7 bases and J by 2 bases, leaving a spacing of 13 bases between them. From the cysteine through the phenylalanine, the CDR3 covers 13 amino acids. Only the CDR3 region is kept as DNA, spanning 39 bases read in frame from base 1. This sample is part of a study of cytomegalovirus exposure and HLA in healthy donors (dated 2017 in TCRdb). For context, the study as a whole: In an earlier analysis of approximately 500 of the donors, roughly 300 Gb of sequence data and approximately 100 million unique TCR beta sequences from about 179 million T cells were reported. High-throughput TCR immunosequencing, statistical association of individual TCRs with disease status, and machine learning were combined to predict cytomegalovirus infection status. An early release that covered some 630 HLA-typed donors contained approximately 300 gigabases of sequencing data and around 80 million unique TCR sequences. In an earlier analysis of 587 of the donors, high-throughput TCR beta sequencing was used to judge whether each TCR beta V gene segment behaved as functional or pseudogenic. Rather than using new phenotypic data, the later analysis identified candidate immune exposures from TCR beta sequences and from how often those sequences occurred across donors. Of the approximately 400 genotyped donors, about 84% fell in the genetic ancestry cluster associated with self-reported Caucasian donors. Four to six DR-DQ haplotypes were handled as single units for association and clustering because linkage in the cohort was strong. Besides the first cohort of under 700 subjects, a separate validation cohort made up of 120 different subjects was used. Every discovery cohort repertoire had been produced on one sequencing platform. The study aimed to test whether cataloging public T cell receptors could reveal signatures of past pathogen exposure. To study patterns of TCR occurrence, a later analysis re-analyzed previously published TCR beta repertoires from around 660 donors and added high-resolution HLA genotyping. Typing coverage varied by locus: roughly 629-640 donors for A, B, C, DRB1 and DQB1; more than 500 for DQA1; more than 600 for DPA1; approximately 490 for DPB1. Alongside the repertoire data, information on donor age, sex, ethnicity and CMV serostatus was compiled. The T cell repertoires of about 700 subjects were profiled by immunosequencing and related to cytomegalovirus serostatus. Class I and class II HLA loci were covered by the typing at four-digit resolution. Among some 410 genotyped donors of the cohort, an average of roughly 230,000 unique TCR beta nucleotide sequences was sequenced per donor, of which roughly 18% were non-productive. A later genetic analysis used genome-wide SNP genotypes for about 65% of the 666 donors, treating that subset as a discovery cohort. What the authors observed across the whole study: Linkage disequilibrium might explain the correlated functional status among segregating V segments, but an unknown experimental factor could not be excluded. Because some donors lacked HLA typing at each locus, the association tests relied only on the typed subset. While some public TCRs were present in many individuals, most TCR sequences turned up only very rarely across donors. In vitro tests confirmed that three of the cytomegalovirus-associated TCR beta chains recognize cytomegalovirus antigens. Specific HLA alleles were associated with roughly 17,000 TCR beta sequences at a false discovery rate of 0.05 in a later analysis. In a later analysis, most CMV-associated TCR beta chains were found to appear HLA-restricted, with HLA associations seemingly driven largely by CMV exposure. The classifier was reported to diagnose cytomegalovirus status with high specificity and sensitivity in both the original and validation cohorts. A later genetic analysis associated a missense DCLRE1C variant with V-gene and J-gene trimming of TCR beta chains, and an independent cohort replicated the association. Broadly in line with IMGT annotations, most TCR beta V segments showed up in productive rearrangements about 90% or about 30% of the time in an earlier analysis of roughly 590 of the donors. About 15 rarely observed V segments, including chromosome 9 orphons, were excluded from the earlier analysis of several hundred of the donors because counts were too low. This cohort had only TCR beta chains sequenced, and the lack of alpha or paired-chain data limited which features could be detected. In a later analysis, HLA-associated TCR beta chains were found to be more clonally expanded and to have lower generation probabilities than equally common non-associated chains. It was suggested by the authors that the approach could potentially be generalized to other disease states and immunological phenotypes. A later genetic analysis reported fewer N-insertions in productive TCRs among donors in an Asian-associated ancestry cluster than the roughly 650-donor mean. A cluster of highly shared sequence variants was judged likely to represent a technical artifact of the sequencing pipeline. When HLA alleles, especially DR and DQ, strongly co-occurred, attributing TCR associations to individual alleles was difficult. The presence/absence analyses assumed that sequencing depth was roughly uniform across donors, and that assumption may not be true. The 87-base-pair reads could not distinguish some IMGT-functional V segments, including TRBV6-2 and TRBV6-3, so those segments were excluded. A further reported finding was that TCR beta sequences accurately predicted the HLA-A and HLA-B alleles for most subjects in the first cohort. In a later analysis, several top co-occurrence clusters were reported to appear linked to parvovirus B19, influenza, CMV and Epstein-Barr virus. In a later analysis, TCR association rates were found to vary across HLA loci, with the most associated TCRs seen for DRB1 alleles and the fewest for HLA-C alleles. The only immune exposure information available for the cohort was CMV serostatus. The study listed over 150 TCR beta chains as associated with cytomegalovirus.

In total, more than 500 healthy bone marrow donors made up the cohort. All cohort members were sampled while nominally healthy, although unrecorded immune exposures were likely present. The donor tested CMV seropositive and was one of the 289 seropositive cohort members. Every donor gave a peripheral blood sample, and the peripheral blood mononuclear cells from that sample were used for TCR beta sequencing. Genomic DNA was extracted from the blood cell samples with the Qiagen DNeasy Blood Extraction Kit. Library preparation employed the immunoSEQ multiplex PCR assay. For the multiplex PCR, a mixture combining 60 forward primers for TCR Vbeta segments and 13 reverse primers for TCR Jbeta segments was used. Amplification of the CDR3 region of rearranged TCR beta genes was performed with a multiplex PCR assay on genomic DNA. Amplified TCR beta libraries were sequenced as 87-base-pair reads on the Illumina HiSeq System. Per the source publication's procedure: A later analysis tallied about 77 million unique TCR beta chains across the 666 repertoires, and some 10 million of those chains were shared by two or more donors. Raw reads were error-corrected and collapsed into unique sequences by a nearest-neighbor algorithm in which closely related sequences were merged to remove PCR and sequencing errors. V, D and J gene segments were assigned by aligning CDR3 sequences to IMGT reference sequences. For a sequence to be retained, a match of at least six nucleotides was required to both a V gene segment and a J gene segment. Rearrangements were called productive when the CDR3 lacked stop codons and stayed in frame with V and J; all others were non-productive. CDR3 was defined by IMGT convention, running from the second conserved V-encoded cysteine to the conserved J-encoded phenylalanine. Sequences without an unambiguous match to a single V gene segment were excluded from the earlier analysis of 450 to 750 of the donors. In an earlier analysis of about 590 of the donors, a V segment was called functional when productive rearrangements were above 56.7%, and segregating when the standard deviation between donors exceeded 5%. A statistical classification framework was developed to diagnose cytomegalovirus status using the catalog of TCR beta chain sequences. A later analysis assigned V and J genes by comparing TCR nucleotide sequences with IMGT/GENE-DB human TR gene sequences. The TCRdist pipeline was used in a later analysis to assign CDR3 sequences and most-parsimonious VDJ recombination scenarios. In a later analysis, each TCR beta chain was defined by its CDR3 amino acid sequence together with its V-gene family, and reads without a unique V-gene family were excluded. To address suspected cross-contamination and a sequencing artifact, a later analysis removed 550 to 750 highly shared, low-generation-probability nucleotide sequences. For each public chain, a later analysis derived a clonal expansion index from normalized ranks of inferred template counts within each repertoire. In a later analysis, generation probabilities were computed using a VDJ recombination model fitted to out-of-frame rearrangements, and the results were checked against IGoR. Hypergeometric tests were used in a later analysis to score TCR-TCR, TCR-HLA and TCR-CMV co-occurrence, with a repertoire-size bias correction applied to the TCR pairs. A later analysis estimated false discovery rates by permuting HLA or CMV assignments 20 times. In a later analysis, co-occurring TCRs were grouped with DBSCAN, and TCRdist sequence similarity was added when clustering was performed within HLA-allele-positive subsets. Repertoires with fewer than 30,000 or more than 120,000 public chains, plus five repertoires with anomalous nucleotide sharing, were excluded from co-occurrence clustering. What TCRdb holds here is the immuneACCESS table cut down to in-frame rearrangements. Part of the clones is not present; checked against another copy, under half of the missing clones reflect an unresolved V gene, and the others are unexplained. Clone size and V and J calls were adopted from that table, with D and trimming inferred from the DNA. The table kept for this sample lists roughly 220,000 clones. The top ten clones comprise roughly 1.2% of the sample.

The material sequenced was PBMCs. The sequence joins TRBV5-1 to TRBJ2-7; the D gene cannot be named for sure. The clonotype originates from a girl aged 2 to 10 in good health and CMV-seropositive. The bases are TGCGCCAGCGAACGGGTCCCTACCTACGAGCAGTACTTC. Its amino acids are CASERVPTYEQYF.